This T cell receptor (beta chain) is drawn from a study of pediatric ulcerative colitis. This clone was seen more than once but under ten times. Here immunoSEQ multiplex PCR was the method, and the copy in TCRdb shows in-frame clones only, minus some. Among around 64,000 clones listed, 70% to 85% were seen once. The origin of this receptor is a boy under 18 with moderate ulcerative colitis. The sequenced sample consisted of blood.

In DNA form, the CDR3 reads TGTGCCAGCACCCTCAACCCCAAGGGCGAAAAACTGTTTTTT. The encoded protein is CASTLNPKGEKLFF. This chain joins TRBV13 and TRBJ1-4; D remains ambiguous. Per germline, CDR1 PRHDT and CDR2 FYEKMQ (reference sequence). V dropped 7 bases and J dropped 8 bases, with 17 bases sitting between them. The CDR3 runs to 14 residues.